This is a list of T cell receptor beta chains from one sample in a study of graft-versus-host responses after intestinal transplantation. No cognate antigen is known for these TCRs. The protocol was immunoSEQ multiplex PCR, while the TCRdb copy is restricted to in-frame clones and leaves out a portion. The sample consists of approximately 130,000 clones, 90% to 95% of them appearing once. Here the sequenced sample was unstimulated CD4+ T cells sorted from spleen or lymph node cells, taken before intestinal transplant. All receptors derive from a human donor who received an intestinal transplant. The CDR3 runs from the conserved cysteine through the conserved F or W. The D gene is left open where the match is weak. Size is omitted from some rows. Given values are once, few, many or a class for expanded clones.

once	TRBD2	TRBV9	TRBJ2-5	15	TGTGCCAGCAGCGCTAGCGGGGGGGCCTGGGAGACCCAGTACTTC	CASSASGGAWETQYF
NA	NA	TRBV7-6	TRBJ1-1	12	TGTGCCAGCAGCTTAGCCCCAGGGCCAGCTTTCTTT	CASSLAPGPAFF
NA	TRBD1	TRBV2	TRBJ1-2	11	TGTGCCAGCAGTCGGGACAGCGGCTACACCTTC	CASSRDSGYTF
NA	TRBD1	TRBV2	TRBJ1-1	15	TGTGCCACCCGACAGGGTTGGCCAATGAACACTGAAGCTTTCTTT	CATRQGWPMNTEAFF
NA	TRBD1	TRBV2	TRBJ2-3	15	TGTGCCAGCAGTTTAGGACAGGGTCCTGCAGATACGCAGTATTTT	CASSLGQGPADTQYF
NA	TRBD1	TRBV29-1	TRBJ2-3	19	TGCAGCGTTGTTAACATCCAACCCGACAGGGCCAGGGGCACAGATACGCAGTATTTT	CSVVNIQPDRARGTDTQYF
NA	NA	TRBV18	TRBJ2-5	13	TGTGCCAGCTCACCAGACAGCCAAGAGACCCAGTACTTC	CASSPDSQETQYF
NA	TRBD1	TRBV7-8	TRBJ1-4	16	TGTGCCAGCAGGCCGGACAGGGTTTCGGCTAATGAAAAACTGTTTTTT	CASRPDRVSANEKLFF
NA	NA	TRBV5-1	TRBJ2-1	14	TGCGCCAGCAGCTTGGTCGGGCCATTCAATGAGCAGTTCTTC	CASSLVGPFNEQFF
NA	NA	TRBV9	TRBJ1-5	14	TGTGCCAGCAGCGTAGACTGGGGCAATCAGCCCCAGCATTTT	CASSVDWGNQPQHF
NA	NA	TRBV11-2	TRBJ2-1	14	TGTGCCAGCAGCTTACAACCCTGGCTTAATGAGCAGTTCTTC	CASSLQPWLNEQFF
NA	NA	TRBV19	TRBJ2-2	14	TGTGCCAGTGACCCGGGTTTAGCTGACGGGGAGCTGTTTTTT	CASDPGLADGELFF
NA	TRBD1	TRBV6-6	TRBJ2-2	15	TGTGCCAGCAAAGCTGGGACAGGGAACACCGGGGAGCTGTTTTTT	CASKAGTGNTGELFF
NA	NA	TRBV2	TRBJ2-3	13	TGTGCCAGCAGCCTAGAAGCCCCCGAAACGCAGTATTTT	CASSLEAPETQYF